This entry features one T cell receptor beta chain sequence. Using immunoSEQ multiplex PCR, the repertoire was profiled, and TCRdb retains in-frame clones only, with some absent. The data contain 150,000 to 200,000 clones, approximately 80% of them seen just once; the ten biggest clones take up less than 6%. These data belong to a study of cytotoxic CD8 clonotypes in ibrutinib-treated CLL. Genomic DNA in a quantity of roughly 2 micrograms was derived from cryopreserved PBMCs for TCR beta libraries. Germline-derived CDR1 and CDR2 are GTSNPN and SVGIG (reference sequence). The CDR3 is 12 residues long. Trimming took off 0 bases at V and 6 bases at J, with 7 bases between the two ends.

The clonotype was recovered from a human donor with chronic lymphocytic leukemia. This sample comprised PBMCs, obtained after 24 months of ibrutinib treatment. V usage is TRBV30 and J usage is TRBJ2-3; D not resolved. The CDR3 sequence is CAWSVRADTQYF. In DNA, the CDR3 is TGTGCCTGGAGTGTAAGGGCGGATACGCAGTATTTT.